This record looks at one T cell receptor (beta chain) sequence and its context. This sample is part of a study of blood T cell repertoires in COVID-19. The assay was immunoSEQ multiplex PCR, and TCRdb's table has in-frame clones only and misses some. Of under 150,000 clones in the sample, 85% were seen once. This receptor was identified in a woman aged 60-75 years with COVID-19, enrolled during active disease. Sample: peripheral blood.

CDR3 nucleotide sequence: TGTGCCAGCAGTGACGTAGCGGGGACGACAGATACGCAGTATTTT. It specifies CASSDVAGTTDTQYF. This chain links TRBV6-4 with TRBJ2-3, with 8 bases aligning to TRBD2. CDR1 and CDR2 (germline): MRHNA, SNTAGT. V gave up 2 bases and J gave up 3 bases; unmatched junction bases: 4. The CDR3 loop spans 15 amino acids.